The 28 T cell receptor beta chains below all came from one sample that was sequenced in a study. Cells sorted as Tregs were CD4+, CD25+ and CD127-/low. From the 5' RACE reads, TCRdb called clonotypes with MiXCR, one entry per CDR3 protein. Here the sample spans about 59,000 distinct CDR3 sequences, less than 25% being singletons. Sample: tumor-infiltrating Tregs sorted from the breast tumor. These receptor sequences come from a female donor with breast cancer.

The chain uses TRBV4-3 and TRBJ2-7; D gene ambiguous. This CDR3 spans 13 amino acids. Germline V gene sequence: CDR1 LGHNA, CDR2 YSLEER. V lost 0 bases and J 6 bases, leaving 9 bases between the germline ends. The CDR3 DNA is TGCGCCAGCAGCCAAGAAGCCGCGGCCGAGCAGTACTTC. This sequence encodes CASSQEAAAEQYF.

The chain is built from TRBV9 and TRBJ2-5; 8 bases are a match to TRBD1. CDR3 length equals 14 residues. The germline V gene encodes CDR1 SGDLS and CDR2 YYNGEE. V trimming: 2 bases; J trimming: 4 bases; junction bases outside the gene matches: 4. In DNA, the CDR3 is TGTGCCAGCAGCGTGACAGGGGCGGGAGAGACCCAGTACTTC. Translation gives CASSVTGAGETQYF. The whole variable domain, remainder taken from reference TRBV9 and TRBJ2-5, is DSGVTQTPKHLITATGQRVTLRCSPRSGDLSVYWYQQSLDQGLQFLIQYYNGEERAKGNILERFSAQQFPDLHSELNLSSLELGDSALYFCASSVTGAGETQYFGPGTRLLVL.

J is TRBJ1-1 and V is TRBV5-1, with D possibly being TRBD1 (5 bases). Trimming pared 1 base from V and 4 bases from J, leaving 8 bases between. This CDR3 is 13 amino acids long. CDR1 and CDR2 (germline): SGHRS, YFSETQ. The CDR3 sequence: CASSLLGGTEAFF. CDR3 nucleotide sequence: TGCGCCAGCAGCTTGCTGGGGGGCACTGAAGCTTTCTTT. The whole variable domain, filled in from reference TRBV5-1 and TRBJ1-1, reads KAGVTQTPRYLIKTRGQQVTLSCSPISGHRSVSWYQQTPGQGLQFLFEYFSETQRNKGNFPGRFSGRQFSNSRSEMNVSTLELGDSALYLCASSLLGGTEAFFGQGTRLTVV.

The chain has TRBV14 and TRBJ2-7; 7 bases fit TRBD1. This CDR3 is built from 15 residues. V lost 2 bases to trimming and J lost 6 bases; unmatched junction nucleotides: 10. Germline CDR1 and CDR2: SGHDN and FVKESK. Here the CDR3 DNA reads TGTGCCAGCAGCCAAACCCCCGGGACAGTTACCGAGCAGTACTTC. This encodes CASSQTPGTVTEQYF.

This clonotype was counted many times. This chain joins TRBV20-1 and TRBJ2-1; 10 bases match TRBD2. The germline V gene has CDR1 DFQATT and CDR2 SNEGSKA (reference sequence). This CDR3 has 13 residues. The junction had 5 bases not matched to a gene; V was cut back by 1 base and J by 11 bases. As DNA, the CDR3 is TGCAGTGCTAGAGCCGGGACTAGCGACAAGCAGTTCTTC. This encodes CSARAGTSDKQFF.

This clonotype was seen more than once but under ten times. The rearrangement links TRBV2 to TRBJ2-2, with a tentative D call TRBD1 (5 bases). The germline V gene has CDR1 SNHLY and CDR2 FYNNEI. This CDR3 spans 15 amino acids. V lost 6 bases and J lost 0, with 11 bases in between. The CDR3 protein is CASRLDTPNTGELFF. The CDR3 coding sequence is TGTGCCAGCAGACTGGACACGCCGAACACCGGGGAGCTGTTTTTT.

This clonotype was counted ten times or more. J is TRBJ1-1 and V is TRBV3-1; D remains ambiguous. The CDR3 runs to 14 residues. Looked up from germline, CDR1 is LGHDT and CDR2 is YNNKEL (reference sequence). Trimming cost V 2 bases and J 1 base, with 8 bases left between them. This CDR3 reads CASSQKQPNTEAFF. The CDR3 DNA is TGTGCCAGCAGCCAAAAACAGCCGAACACTGAAGCTTTCTTT.

This clonotype was seen only a few times. The gene calls are TRBV7-9 and TRBJ1-1; 8 bases are a match to TRBD1. This CDR3 has 12 amino acids. Losses at the gene ends were 3 bases for V and 7 bases for J; bases not matched to a gene: 1. Germline V lookup: CDR1 SEHNR, CDR2 FQNEAQ (reference sequence). CDR3 region: CASSLGQVEAFF. The CDR3 nucleotides read TGTGCCAGCAGCTTGGGACAGGTTGAAGCTTTCTTT. Drawing the rest from reference TRBV7-9 and TRBJ1-1, the complete variable domain is DTGVSQNPRHKITKRGQNVTFRCDPISEHNRLYWYRQTLGQGPEFLTYFQNEAQLEKSRLLSDRFSAERPKGSFSTLEIQRTEQGDSAMYLCASSLGQVEAFFGQGTRLTVV.

This clonotype has a count of ten or more. The chain uses TRBV9 and TRBJ2-3, with TRBD2 matching over 10 bases. Germline trimming cut 4 bases from V and 1 base from J; bases unmatched to any gene: 6. The CDR3 contains 16 residues. Per germline, CDR1 SGDLS and CDR2 YYNGEE. CDR3 in DNA: TGTGCCAGCAGCAAAGTAGGGACTAGCGGCACAGATACGCAGTATTTT. It is translated as CASSKVGTSGTDTQYF.

V usage is TRBV27 and J usage is TRBJ2-2; perhaps TRBD2 as D (7 bases). The CDR3 is 13 amino acids. Between the trimmed V and J ends, which lost 7 bases and 5 bases, there was a span of 11 bases. The germline gives CDR1 MNHEY, CDR2 SMNVEV (reference sequence). The DNA for the CDR3 is TGTGCCAGCACTGAGGGGGGGACCGGGGAGCTGTTTTTT. Amino acid sequence: CASTEGGTGELFF.

Only a few counts were recorded for this clonotype. The V call is TRBV5-1, the J call TRBJ1-4; 8 bases match TRBD1. The V and J ends lost 4 bases and 7 bases, in that order; junction bases with no gene match: 9. CDR1 and CDR2 from the germline V gene are SGHRS and YFSETQ. CDR3 size: 15 residues. This CDR3 is CASSENQGQAEKLFF. In nucleotides, the CDR3 is TGCGCCAGCAGCGAGAACCAGGGACAGGCTGAAAAACTGTTTTTT.

In its sample, this clonotype was seen a few times. V gene TRBV4-1 combines with J gene TRBJ1-5; D remains unclear. Germline loops: CDR1 MGHRA, CDR2 YSYEKL. CDR3 length: 15 amino acids. V dropped 0 bases and J dropped 4 bases, with 10 bases sitting between them. The CDR3 protein is CASSQDPAANQPQHF. CDR3 DNA sequence: TGCGCCAGCAGCCAAGATCCGGCAGCTAATCAGCCCCAGCATTTT.

This clonotype was observed a few times. V gene TRBV15 combines with J gene TRBJ2-7; 9 bases line up with TRBD1. The CDR3 length is 20 residues. Germline V CDR1 and CDR2: LNHNV, YYDKDF (reference sequence). Trimming took 4 bases from V and 0 from J; bases not matched to a gene: 19. CDR3 sequence reads: CATSIHTGTGSSGGSYEQYF. The CDR3 coding sequence is TGTGCCACCAGCATCCACACCGGGACAGGGTCATCGGGGGGCTCCTACGAGCAGTACTTC.

In its sample, this clonotype was seen a few times. This chain links TRBV28 with TRBJ1-1, with D possibly being TRBD1 (5 bases). Germline CDR1 reads MDHEN; CDR2 reads SYDVKM. Trimming took off 4 bases at V and 1 base at J, with 16 bases between the two ends. The CDR3 is 16 amino acids. Here the CDR3 reads CASSYFIGGSNTEAFF. The CDR3 DNA is TGTGCCAGCAGTTACTTTATCGGGGGATCGAACACTGAAGCTTTCTTT.

The chain combines TRBV7-2 with TRBJ2-1; D not resolved. The ends were cut back, 6 bases at V and 0 bases at J, with 9 bases in the middle. This CDR3 region has 14 residues. Germline-derived CDR1 and CDR2 are SGHTA and FQGNSA. CDR3 DNA: TGTGCCAGCAGGCCTATGAGCTCCTACAATGAGCAGTTCTTC. The encoded protein is CASRPMSSYNEQFF.

This clonotype appeared many times. The rearrangement joins TRBV4-1 to TRBJ1-2, with D perhaps matching TRBD1 (5 bases). The germline gives CDR1 MGHRA, CDR2 YSYEKL. The CDR3 has 18 amino acids. Trimming pared 3 bases from V and 4 bases from J, leaving 24 bases between. CDR3 region: CASSHLFPEGTFGYGYTF. The CDR3, as DNA: TGCGCCAGCAGCCATCTTTTCCCCGAAGGGACCTTTGGCTATGGCTACACCTTC.

The V gene is TRBV9, the J gene TRBJ1-1, with 7 bases lining up with TRBD1. There are 14 residues in the CDR3. V was clipped by 2 bases and J by 5 bases; unmatched bases: 6. Germline CDR1 SGDLS, CDR2 YYNGEE. The CDR3 nucleotides are TGTGCCAGCAGCGTTGGGACAGAGGGGACTGAAGCTTTCTTT. The encoded protein is CASSVGTEGTEAFF.

This clonotype was recorded a few times. V and J are TRBV30 and TRBJ1-1, with D uncertain. Trimming removed 0 bases at V and 8 bases at J, with 4 bases between. Per the germline V gene, CDR1 is GTSNPN and CDR2 is SVGIG (reference sequence). This CDR3 has 10 residues. The CDR3 protein is CAWSVREAFF. The CDR3 nucleotides are TGTGCCTGGAGTGTACGGGAAGCTTTCTTT.

There are many counts of this clonotype. V gene TRBV4-2 combines with J gene TRBJ1-2; weak D call: TRBD1 (6 bases). The V end lost 5 bases, the J end lost 1 base, and 8 bases lay between the germline ends. The CDR3 extends over 13 amino acids. The V gene's germline CDR1 is LGHNA and CDR2 YNFKEQ. The CDR3 DNA follows: TGTGCCAGCAGCAAGGGGGATAACTATGGCTACACCTTC. Its translation is CASSKGDNYGYTF.

Turning to this clonotype: A much larger clone is a single base away; this may be a read error. V is TRBV12-3 or TRBV12-4 and J is TRBJ2-5; 7 nucleotides align to TRBD1. This CDR3 spans 19 amino acids. V dropped 0 bases and J dropped 1; count of bases not matched to a gene: 14. CDR3 DNA: TGTGCCAGCAGTTTAGCGCGAAGGGGGCGAGCGATAATCCAAGAGACCCAGTACTTC. Its protein product is CASSLARRGRAIIQETQYF.

As for this clonotype: At one of its ends the junction is not consistent with the germline gene, which may arise from a read error. The chain employs TRBV6-1 and TRBJ1-1, with D maybe TRBD1 (5 bases). The CDR3 sequence is 14 residues long. The germline CDR1 and CDR2 sequences are MNHNS and SASEGT. The CDR3 reads CASSEAWGNPEAFF. The CDR3, as DNA: TGTGCCAGCAGTGAAGCTTGGGGGAACCCTGAAGCTTTCTTT.

V and J are TRBV20-1 and TRBJ2-3; 8 bases match TRBD2. Germline CDR1 DFQATT, CDR2 SNEGSKA (reference sequence). The CDR3 contains 15 residues. With V trimmed by 3 bases and J by 6 bases, 11 bases remained unmatched. CDR3: CSASLTSGDLDTQYF. In DNA, the CDR3 is TGCAGTGCTAGTTTAACTAGCGGAGATCTGGATACGCAGTATTTT.

This clonotype was observed a handful of times. The chain has TRBV4-2 and TRBJ1-2, with 9 bases matching TRBD1. The CDR3 has 16 residues. Per germline, CDR1 LGHNA and CDR2 YNFKEQ. With V trimmed by 3 bases and J by 2 bases, 7 bases remained unmatched. CDR3 protein: CASSQSGTGLNYGYTF. CDR3 DNA: TGTGCCAGCAGCCAGTCCGGGACAGGGTTGAACTATGGCTACACCTTC.

J is TRBJ2-1 and V is TRBV5-1; 8 positions agree with TRBD1. Germline V gene data show CDR1 as SGHRS and CDR2 as YFSETQ. The CDR3 covers 12 residues. Trimming cost V 4 bases and J 8 bases; bases outside gene matches: 2. CDR3 in DNA: TGCGCCAGCAGCGAACAGGGGGATGAGCAGTTCTTC. Translated: CASSEQGDEQFF.

This clonotype was detected many times. The CDR3 is CASSSPSQDEQYF. CDR3 DNA: TGTGCCAGCAGTTCCCCCTCCCAGGACGAGCAGTACTTC. The gene calls are TRBV28 and TRBJ2-7; D is unclear. The CDR3 runs 13 residues. CDR1 is MDHEN, CDR2 SYDVKM, per germline. Trimming removed 4 bases at V and 5 bases at J, with 12 bases between.

As concerns this clonotype: One end of the junction varies from germline; a read error may be responsible. J is TRBJ1-2 and V is TRBV5-6, with D maybe TRBD1 (5 bases). Germline CDR1 reads SGHDT; CDR2 reads YYEEEE. This CDR3 spans 13 amino acids. In DNA form, the CDR3 reads TGTGCCAGCAGCTATGGGGGAAACTGTGGCTACACCTTC. Translation: CASSYGGNCGYTF.

Details on this clonotype: The germline gene is not matched at one end of the junction; a read error may be the cause. The rearrangement uses TRBV5-1 and TRBJ2-1, with TRBD1 as a possible D gene (7 bases). Per the germline V gene, CDR1 is SGHRS and CDR2 is YFSETQ. The CDR3 has 15 amino acids. In DNA form, the CDR3 reads TGCGCCCGCAGCAGGGGGGACACATCCCTCAATGAGCAGTTCTTC. Residues: CARSRGDTSLNEQFF.

This clonotype was found a few times. J is TRBJ1-1 and V is TRBV7-9; tentatively, D is TRBD1 (5 bases). The CDR3 has 15 residues. Germline assignment: CDR1 SEHNR and CDR2 FQNEAQ (reference sequence). Trimming removed 5 bases at V and 0 bases at J, with 13 bases between. DNA for the CDR3: TGTGCCAGCAGCCCGGCGACAGCCCTGAACACTGAAGCTTTCTTT. Translating gives CASSPATALNTEAFF.